One and the same sample provided the 9 T cell receptor beta chains below, sequenced in a study of response to subunit inactivated influenza vaccine. Each CDR3 protein is one row after TCRdb ran MiXCR on the RT-PCR reads. The sample carries fewer than 700,000 distinct CDR3 sequences, about an eighth recorded once. This sample comprised PBMCs from blood, obtained 35 to 45 days after vaccination. The receptor source for this set is a man aged 50-60 years who received an inactivated influenza vaccine.

The chain carries TRBV20-1 and TRBJ2-1, with 11 bases lining up with TRBD1. The CDR3 spans 15 residues. V trimming: 6 bases; J trimming: 6 bases; junction bases outside the gene matches: 10. Looked up from germline, CDR1 is DFQATT and CDR2 is SNEGSKA (reference sequence). The CDR3, as DNA: TGCAGTGCCCAGATCGGACAGGGGGCGGGCAATGAGCAGTTCTTC. Its protein is CSAQIGQGAGNEQFF.

This sequence joins TRBV5-1 and TRBJ1-5; 7 bases agree with TRBD1. Germline V CDR1 and CDR2: SGHRS, YFSETQ. The junction had 5 bases not matched to a gene; V was cut back by 4 bases and J by 4 bases. The CDR3 loop spans 14 amino acids. As DNA, the CDR3 is TGCGCCAGCAGCCAAGGACAGGCTAATCAGCCCCAGCATTTT. This encodes CASSQGQANQPQHF. The whole variable domain, filled in from reference TRBV5-1 and TRBJ1-5, reads KAGVTQTPRYLIKTRGQQVTLSCSPISGHRSVSWYQQTPGQGLQFLFEYFSETQRNKGNFPGRFSGRQFSNSRSEMNVSTLELGDSALYLCASSQGQANQPQHFGDGTRLSIL.

This clonotype has just a few counts. The J gene is TRBJ1-1, the V gene TRBV18; TRBD1 matches at 7 bases. Germline values: CDR1 KGHSH, CDR2 LQKENI. CDR3 size: 18 residues. V shed 5 bases and J 5 bases; nucleotides not matched to a gene: 20. CDR3 DNA: TGTGCCAGCTCATCAGTCGCCGATTCGGACAGGCCCGGGACTGAAGCTTTCTTT. Translation: CASSSVADSDRPGTEAFF.

This clonotype was observed a few times. This chain uses TRBV13 with TRBJ2-2; 12 positions match TRBD2. V trimming: 2 bases; J trimming: 3 bases; junction bases outside the gene matches: 13. CDR1 is PRHDT and CDR2 is FYEKMQ in the germline V gene (reference sequence). The CDR3 runs to 20 residues. The CDR3 nucleotides read TGTGCCAGCAGCTTACTTCTCGAGACTAGCGGGGGTTCCGACACCGGGGAGCTGTTTTTT. The encoded protein is CASSLLLETSGGSDTGELFF.

The genes are TRBV10-3 and TRBJ2-4, with D uncertain. Trimming pared 6 bases from V and 0 bases from J, leaving 6 bases between. The CDR3 is 13 amino acids. Germline CDR1 reads ENHRY; CDR2 reads SYGVKD. The CDR3 DNA reads TGTGCCATCAGAGATCCAGCCAAAAACATTCAGTACTTC. Protein product: CAIRDPAKNIQYF.

There are a few counts of this clonotype. The chain couples TRBV7-2 to TRBJ2-3; D is ambiguous. Trimming took 1 base from V and 0 from J, leaving 14 bases between them. Germline lookup yields CDR1 SGHTA and CDR2 FQGNSA. There are 17 residues in the CDR3. Here the CDR3 reads CASSLGSVLLSTDTQYF. CDR3 DNA: TGTGCCAGCAGCTTAGGGTCCGTACTCCTTAGCACAGATACGCAGTATTTT.

This chain connects TRBV14 to TRBJ1-4; D is undetermined. Germline V gives CDR1 SGHDN, CDR2 FVKESK. The CDR3 is made up of 14 amino acids. V was cut by 6 bases and J by 6 bases, with 14 bases left in between. This CDR3 is CASRSAASDEKLFF. The CDR3, as DNA: TGTGCCAGCAGAAGCGCGGCCTCCGATGAAAAACTGTTTTTT.

This clonotype has more than one count but fewer than ten. The rearrangement joins TRBV6-5 to TRBJ1-1; no clear D. Deletions cut 3 bases from V and 3 bases from J, with 11 bases between. CDR3 length equals 14 residues. Germline V lookup: CDR1 MNHEY, CDR2 SVGAGI. CDR3 in DNA: TGTGCCAGCAGTTATGAGATAAGGGACACTGAAGCTTTCTTT. Its protein is CASSYEIRDTEAFF.

The chain links TRBV18 to TRBJ2-7, with D possibly TRBD2 on 5 matching bases. Germline V gene data show CDR1 as KGHSH and CDR2 as LQKENI. V dropped 1 base and J dropped 3 bases, with 16 bases sitting between them. This CDR3 comprises 16 residues. DNA for the CDR3: TGTGCCAGCTCACCACGGAGTGCCGGGGTCTTCTACGAGCAGTACTTC. Residues: CASSPRSAGVFYEQYF.